Each of the 29 T cell receptor beta chains below was sequenced from the same sample in a study of T cells in Graves' hyperthyroidism and ophthalmopathy. RNA transcripts provided the source from which TCR beta CDR3 regions were amplified. In the first-round RT-PCR of the TCR CDR3, the HTBI primer set was used. Each CDR3 protein is one row after TCRdb ran MiXCR on the multiplex PCR reads. The sample carries under 700,000 distinct CDR3 sequences, 40% to 55% recorded once. Sequenced sample: peripheral blood or thyroid tissue (not recorded which). The origin of the receptors is a young woman with Graves' hyperthyroidism.

The chain joins TRBV10-2 to TRBJ2-3; D is undetermined. The CDR3 runs 14 residues. V gave up 5 bases and J gave up 4 bases, with 13 bases separating them. Germline CDR1 reads WSHSY; CDR2 reads SAAADI. CDR3 loop: CASSFQLLADTQYF. Here the CDR3 DNA reads TGCGCCAGCAGTTTTCAGTTATTGGCAGATACGCAGTATTTT.

The gene calls are TRBV5-4 and TRBJ1-4; unclear D gene. The ends were cut back, 0 bases at V and 4 bases at J, with 7 bases in the middle. The CDR3 consists of 14 residues. Germline V gives CDR1 SGHNT, CDR2 YYREEE (reference sequence). The chain's CDR3 is CASSLDGNNEKLFF. The CDR3, as DNA: TGTGCCAGCAGCTTGGACGGAAATAATGAAAAACTGTTTTTT.

This clonotype has just a few counts. The gene calls are TRBV7-9 and TRBJ1-1; D is perhaps TRBD1 (5 bases). The CDR3 extends over 15 amino acids. V lost 2 bases to trimming and J lost 0 bases, with 10 bases between them. Germline CDR1 reads SEHNR; CDR2 reads FQNEAQ (reference sequence). The CDR3 region has the DNA TGTGCCAGCAGCTTAATAGGGGACTTGAACACTGAAGCTTTCTTT. Encoded protein: CASSLIGDLNTEAFF. The variable domain in full, completed from reference TRBV7-9 and TRBJ1-1, reads DTGVSQNPRHKITKRGQNVTFRCDPISEHNRLYWYRQTLGQGPEFLTYFQNEAQLEKSRLLSDRFSAERPKGSFSTLEIQRTEQGDSAMYLCASSLIGDLNTEAFFGQGTRLTVV.

V is TRBV25-1 and J is TRBJ1-2; D uncertain. Germline-derived CDR1 and CDR2 are MGHDK and SYGVNS. The CDR3 spans 14 residues. The ends were cut back, 8 bases at V and 4 bases at J, with 17 bases in the middle. Here the CDR3 DNA reads TGTGCCAGCTATGATCCCGGGGTGGGCTATGGCTACACCTTC. It is translated as CASYDPGVGYGYTF.

V gene TRBV9 combines with J gene TRBJ1-1; no firm D call. Germline CDR1 is SGDLS and CDR2 is YYNGEE. Trimming removed 7 bases at V and 0 bases at J, with 10 bases between. This CDR3 is 13 amino acids long. The CDR3 region has the DNA TGTGCCAGCGGGCGGCTTATGAACACTGAAGCTTTCTTT. Encoded protein: CASGRLMNTEAFF.

The DNA of the CDR3 is TGTGCCTGGAATGGGCTGGCCTCGAGGGTGCCATATTTT. It is translated as CAWNGLASRVPYF. The chain uses TRBV19 and TRBJ1-3; unclear D gene. In germline, CDR1 is LNHDA, CDR2 SQIVND (reference sequence). This CDR3 region has 13 residues. V lost 11 bases to trimming and J lost 15 bases, with 26 bases between them. Complete variable domain (other parts from reference TRBV19 and TRBJ1-3): DGGITQSPKYLFRKEGQNVTLSCEQNLNHDAMYWYRQDPGQGLRLIYYSQIVNDFQKGDIAEGYSVSREKKESFPLTVTSAQKNPTAFYLCAWNGLASRVPYFGEGSWLTVV.

This clonotype was seen more than once but under ten times. V is TRBV7-2 and J is TRBJ2-7; 7 positions agree with TRBD2. The CDR3 is 15 amino acids. Trimming at V came to 7 bases and at J to 6 bases, leaving 15 bases not matched to a gene. Germline V lookup: CDR1 SGHTA, CDR2 FQGNSA. CDR3 coding DNA: TGTGCCAGCACCCCGCGGGCGGGAGCGGGCCTCGAGCAGTACTTC. Protein: CASTPRAGAGLEQYF.

This chain connects TRBV15 to TRBJ1-4; a weak D match, TRBD1 (5 bases). CDR3 size: 17 residues. The V end lost 0 bases, the J end lost 6 bases, and 17 bases lay between the germline ends. Germline loops: CDR1 LNHNV, CDR2 YYDKDF (reference sequence). CDR3 region: CATSRDYPTGGDEKLFF. In nucleotides, the CDR3 is TGTGCCACCAGCAGAGATTATCCGACGGGAGGGGATGAAAAACTGTTTTTT.

This sequence joins TRBV14 and TRBJ1-2; maybe TRBD1 (6 bases). The V and J ends lost 2 bases and 3 bases respectively, with 16 bases between them. CDR1 is SGHDN and CDR2 is FVKESK in the germline V gene. This CDR3 has 16 amino acids. The DNA for the CDR3 is TGTGCCAGCAGCCAAAACCCCGACAGGCTCCACTATGGCTACACCTTC. The encoded protein is CASSQNPDRLHYGYTF. The complete variable domain, with remaining parts taken from reference TRBV14 and TRBJ1-2, reads EAGVTQFPSHSVIEKGQTVTLRCDPISGHDNLYWYRRVMGKEIKFLLHFVKESKQDESGMPNNRFLAERTGGTYSTLKVQPAELEDSGVYFCASSQNPDRLHYGYTFGSGTRLTVV.

J is TRBJ1-2 and V is TRBV24-1, with 7 bases lining up with TRBD1. The ends lost 11 bases at V and 6 bases at J; junction bases unmatched: 14. The CDR3 covers 14 residues. CDR1 and CDR2 from the germline V gene are KGHDR and SFDVKD. CDR3 nucleotide sequence: TGTGCCAGCAGGGACACAGGGGTGCGGCATGGCTACACCTTC. Protein: CASRDTGVRHGYTF.

Comment on this clonotype: A much larger clone is a single base away; this may be a read error. The rearrangement uses TRBV6-1 and TRBJ1-3; D remains unclear. The CDR3 runs to 15 residues. Germline CDR1 reads MNHNS; CDR2 reads SASEGT. Trimming pared 6 bases from V and 4 bases from J, leaving 16 bases between. CDR3 amino acids: CASSRPEIGGNTIYF. CDR3 in DNA: TGTGCCAGCAGCCGTCCCGAGATAGGAGGAAACACCATATATTTT.

This clonotype was picked up a small number of times. V gene TRBV12-5 combines with J gene TRBJ2-5; D is perhaps TRBD2 (5 bases). The germline CDR1 and CDR2 sequences are LGHNT and FRNRAP. Trimming took off 6 bases at V and 9 bases at J, with 8 bases between the two ends. The CDR3 contains 10 residues. As DNA, the CDR3 is TGTGCTAGTGGCACGAGGGCCCAGTACTTC. It yields the protein CASGTRAQYF. Together with reference TRBV12-5 and TRBJ2-5, the CDR3 gives the full variable domain: DARVTQTPRHKVTEMGQEVTMRCQPILGHNTVFWYRQTMMQGLELLAYFRNRAPLDDSGMPKDRFSAEMPDATLATLKIQPSEPRDSAVYFCASGTRAQYFGPGTRLLVL.

This clonotype appeared many times. The chain combines TRBV2 with TRBJ1-1; D is uncertain. The V gene's germline CDR1 is SNHLY and CDR2 FYNNEI. The V end was cut by 5 bases, the J end by 2 bases, with 9 bases between. The CDR3 is 13 residues long. In DNA, the CDR3 is TGTGCCAGCAGTCAATCGGTTAACACTGAAGCTTTCTTT. It codes for CASSQSVNTEAFF.

In the case of this clonotype: A clone one base away is much larger, so this may be a read error. The V call is TRBV7-2, the J call TRBJ1-6, with D perhaps matching TRBD1 (5 bases). The CDR3 consists of 16 residues. Germline V gives CDR1 SGHTA, CDR2 FQGNSA. The CDR3 here is CASTPVGAGFDSRLHF. The CDR3 nucleotides are TGTGCCAGCACCCCAGTAGGGGCTGGCTTCGATTCACGCCTCCACTTT.

This clonotype has only a few counts. The chain is built from TRBV15 and TRBJ1-2; D gene ambiguous. Trimming took off 0 bases at V and 8 bases at J, with 19 bases between the two ends. Germline V gene sequence: CDR1 LNHNV, CDR2 YYDKDF (reference sequence). There are 16 residues in the CDR3. CDR3: CATSRERNPTFGGYTF. In DNA, the CDR3 is TGTGCCACCAGCAGAGAGCGGAACCCCACCTTCGGCGGCTACACCTTC.

The genes are TRBV7-9 and TRBJ1-2, with 8 bases lining up with TRBD1. CDR1 SEHNR and CDR2 FQNEAQ come from the germline V gene (reference sequence). V gave up 1 base and J gave up 8 bases; unmatched junction bases: 12. This CDR3 is built from 16 residues. CDR3 sequence: CASSLGTNTGGAGYTF. Written as DNA, the CDR3 is TGTGCCAGCAGCTTAGGCACAAACACAGGGGGAGCCGGCTACACCTTC.

This clonotype was detected a few times. The rearrangement links TRBV12-3 or TRBV12-4 to TRBJ2-7, with TRBD2 matching over 9 bases. V was clipped by 6 bases and J by 4 bases; unmatched bases: 7. The CDR3 is made up of 14 amino acids. The CDR3 bases are TGTGCCAGCAGAACGTCTAGCGGGACGTACGAGCAGTACTTC. It is translated as CASRTSSGTYEQYF.

This sequence joins TRBV7-2 and TRBJ2-3; 8 positions match TRBD1. The V segment lost 5 bases and the J segment 5 bases; nucleotides outside the gene matches: 6. CDR3 length: 14 residues. Per germline, CDR1 SGHTA and CDR2 FQGNSA. The CDR3: CASSNDRGGDTQYF. In DNA form, the CDR3 reads TGTGCCAGCAGCAACGACAGGGGAGGAGATACGCAGTATTTT.

The rearrangement links TRBV7-8 to TRBJ2-7; 9 nucleotides agree with TRBD2. V trimming: 5 bases; J trimming: 4 bases; junction bases outside the gene matches: 9. Germline V gene data show CDR1 as SGHVS and CDR2 as FQNEAQ. CDR3 size: 15 residues. The CDR3 nucleotides are TGTGCCAGCAGCCAAGATAGCGGGAGACGGTACGAGCAGTACTTC. Its translation: CASSQDSGRRYEQYF.

This rearrangement joins TRBV7-3 to TRBJ1-1; a possible D gene is TRBD1 (6 bases). The CDR3 has 14 residues. CDR1 is SGHTA and CDR2 is FQGTGA in the germline V gene. V was trimmed by 4 bases and J by 1 base, leaving 10 bases between them. The CDR3 loop is CASSSTGRNTEAFF. CDR3 DNA: TGTGCCAGCAGCTCGACAGGAAGGAACACTGAAGCTTTCTTT.

The V gene is TRBV7-9, the J gene TRBJ1-6, with 9 bases lining up with TRBD1. Per germline, CDR1 SEHNR and CDR2 FQNEAQ (reference sequence). CDR3 length equals 16 residues. The ends lost 5 bases at V and 6 bases at J; junction bases unmatched: 8. CDR3 bases: TGTGCCAGCAGCCAAATACAGGGGGCTAGTAATTCACCCCTCCACTTT. It yields the protein CASSQIQGASNSPLHF.

This chain joins TRBV25-1 and TRBJ1-6; possibly TRBD1 for D (6 bases). V shed 0 bases and J shed 9 bases, with 12 bases lying between them. This CDR3 spans 15 amino acids. Germline V CDR1 and CDR2: MGHDK, SYGVNS. CDR3 bases: TGTGCCAGCAGTGAATATCCCAGGGGAAGTTCACCCCTCCACTTT. It codes for CASSEYPRGSSPLHF.

In the case of this clonotype: A much larger clone is a single base away; this may be a read error. Here the CDR3 DNA reads TGCAGCGTTGAATCCGAGGAATACGAGCAGTACTTC. Its protein product is CSVESEEYEQYF. V gene TRBV29-1 combines with J gene TRBJ2-7; no reliable D call. Germline V gene data show CDR1 as SQVTM and CDR2 as ANQGSEA. V was trimmed by 2 bases and J by 4 bases, leaving 9 bases between them. This CDR3 has 12 residues.

The genes are TRBV20-1 and TRBJ2-5; D uncertain. V dropped 1 base and J dropped 10 bases, with 7 bases sitting between them. This CDR3 contains 10 residues. Looked up from germline, CDR1 is DFQATT and CDR2 is SNEGSKA (reference sequence). CDR3 in amino acids: CSARGQIQYF. In nucleotides, the CDR3 is TGCAGTGCTAGAGGCCAGATCCAGTACTTC.

This clonotype was seen ten or more times. This rearrangement joins TRBV6-4 to TRBJ1-2; D ambiguous. CDR3 length equals 15 residues. The germline V gene has CDR1 MRHNA and CDR2 SNTAGT. Trimming took off 7 bases at V and 6 bases at J, with 21 bases between the two ends. The CDR3 here is CASNRGSGSGNGYTF. CDR3 in DNA: TGTGCCAGCAATCGAGGGTCCGGGTCTGGAAATGGCTACACCTTC.

About this clonotype: At one of its ends the junction is not consistent with the germline gene, which may arise from a read error. The chain couples TRBV4-1 to TRBJ1-2; TRBD1 is a possible D gene (5 bases). The CDR3 has 14 residues. The germline gives CDR1 MGHRA, CDR2 YSYEKL. CDR3 nucleotides: TGCGTCAGCAATTCGGCTCGGGGGACCTATGGCTACACCTTC. It yields the protein CVSNSARGTYGYTF.

This clonotype was observed a handful of times. This is likely a read error, given that the CDR3 carries no conserved phenylalanine or tryptophan at its end. V and J are TRBV29-1 and TRBJ1-1; D unclear. V was pared by 4 bases and J by 3 bases, with 9 bases between. Germline V gene sequence: CDR1 SQVTM, CDR2 ANQGSEA. The CDR3 runs 12 residues. In nucleotides, the CDR3 is TGCAGCGTTGGGTCCAGAGACACTGAAGCTTTCTTA. It yields the protein CSVGSRDTEAFL.

This chain uses TRBV2 with TRBJ1-3, with D tentatively TRBD1 (6 bases). Trimming took off 1 base at V and 4 bases at J, with 11 bases between the two ends. The CDR3 runs to 15 residues. Germline assignment: CDR1 SNHLY and CDR2 FYNNEI. This chain's CDR3 is CASSEGGGQGNTIYF. The CDR3 DNA reads as TGTGCCAGCAGTGAAGGGGGGGGACAAGGAAACACCATATATTTT.

The table lists this clonotype with a few counts. The CDR3 nucleotides are TGCAGTGCTAGAGATCCAGACTATGGCTACACCTTC. Amino acid sequence: CSARDPDYGYTF. The chain is built from TRBV20-1 and TRBJ1-2; no clear D gene. CDR1 DFQATT and CDR2 SNEGSKA come from the germline V gene (reference sequence). V gave up 0 bases and J gave up 3 bases, with 5 bases separating them. The CDR3 loop spans 12 amino acids.